Given below is one T cell receptor (beta chain) in context. The data derive from a study of blood T cell repertoires in COVID-19. CDR1 is SGHTA, CDR2 FQGTGA, per germline. Losses at the gene ends were 8 bases for V and 1 base for J; bases not matched to a gene: 1. The CDR3 totals 13 residues. The table came from immunoSEQ multiplex PCR; TCRdb's copy has only in-frame clones and leaves some out. The sample has 150,000 or so clones; roughly nine tenths are singletons. The rearrangement uses TRBV7-3 and TRBJ1-1, with TRBD1 matching over 10 bases. This clonotype originated in a man younger than 35 with COVID-19, enrolled during active disease. The sample comprised peripheral blood. CDR3 DNA sequence: TGTGCCAGCGGGACAGGGGCGAACACTGAAGCTTTCTTT. This codes for CASGTGANTEAFF.